A single sample gave rise to the 18 T cell receptor beta chains below, sequenced in a study of shared clonotypes between healthy human individuals. TCRdb's table, derived via immunoSEQ multiplex PCR, lists solely in-frame clones and lacks some. The sample records hundreds of thousands of clones, around 96% being singletons. It was CD45RO-negative cells, positively selected for CCR7, that made up naive CD8 cells, with terminally differentiated effector memory CD45RA+ cells excluded. Sequenced input: naive CD8+ T cells sorted from blood. The receptors stem from a woman between 25 and 40 years old in good health.

The J gene is TRBJ2-5, the V gene TRBV27; 7 bases fit TRBD2. V shed 6 bases, J shed 4 bases, and the junction held 8 bases outside the gene matches. The germline V gene encodes CDR1 MNHEY and CDR2 SMNVEV (reference sequence). The CDR3 runs to 14 residues. The CDR3 DNA reads TGTGCCAGCAGCCCCCTGGGAGGGTCAGAGACCCAGTACTTC. Amino acid sequence: CASSPLGGSETQYF.

This chain links TRBV5-1 with TRBJ1-2, with 7 bases lining up with TRBD1. The CDR3 is made up of 17 amino acids. The V gene's germline CDR1 is SGHRS and CDR2 YFSETQ. After removal of 0 bases from V and 4 bases from J, the junction contained 12 bases not matched to a gene. CDR3 loop: CASSLGPETGSPYGYTF. In DNA form, the CDR3 reads TGCGCCAGCAGCTTGGGCCCCGAGACAGGGTCCCCCTATGGCTACACCTTC.

The rearrangement links TRBV7-8 to TRBJ1-1, with TRBD1 as a possible D gene (5 bases). The CDR3 has 18 amino acids. Germline V gene data show CDR1 as SGHVS and CDR2 as FQNEAQ. V lost 1 base, J lost 5 bases, and 23 bases lay in between. CDR3 in amino acids: CASSLEAPPRGVSTEAFF. The CDR3 DNA is TGTGCCAGCAGCTTAGAAGCCCCGCCGAGGGGTGTGAGTACTGAAGCTTTCTTT.

V is TRBV28 and J is TRBJ1-4; D is unclear. V dropped 2 bases and J dropped 1 base, with 5 bases sitting between them. The CDR3 contains 14 residues. CDR1 MDHEN and CDR2 SYDVKM come from the germline V gene. CDR3 amino acids: CASSLGLTNEKLFF. CDR3 DNA sequence: TGTGCCAGCAGTTTAGGTCTAACTAATGAAAAACTGTTTTTT.

The chain uses TRBV27 and TRBJ2-1, with D possibly being TRBD2 (5 bases). Deletions cut 6 bases from V and 2 bases from J, with 8 bases between. CDR3 length equals 13 residues. CDR1 and CDR2 (germline): MNHEY, SMNVEV (reference sequence). CDR3 region: CASREGTYNEQFF. The CDR3 region has the DNA TGTGCCAGCAGAGAGGGAACCTACAATGAGCAGTTCTTC.

The chain couples TRBV5-1 to TRBJ2-1, with 10 positions matching TRBD2. CDR1 and CDR2 from the germline V gene are SGHRS and YFSETQ. Unmatched junction bases numbered 5, after V lost 2 bases and J lost 9 bases. CDR3 length equals 14 residues. CDR3 residues: CASSFASGSPEQFF. The CDR3 DNA reads TGCGCCAGCAGCTTTGCTAGCGGGAGTCCTGAGCAGTTCTTC. The full variable domain, completed using reference TRBV5-1 and TRBJ2-1, is KAGVTQTPRYLIKTRGQQVTLSCSPISGHRSVSWYQQTPGQGLQFLFEYFSETQRNKGNFPGRFSGRQFSNSRSEMNVSTLELGDSALYLCASSFASGSPEQFFGPGTRLTVL.

This chain uses TRBV13 with TRBJ2-3; TRBD1 matches 9 bases. In germline, CDR1 is PRHDT, CDR2 FYEKMQ (reference sequence). Trimming removed 3 bases from V and 9 bases from J; junction bases left unmatched: 1. The CDR3 is made up of 12 amino acids. The CDR3 DNA is TGTGCCAGCAGCTTCGACAGGGGGACGCAGTATTTT. This gives the protein CASSFDRGTQYF.

The CDR3 DNA reads TGCGCCAGCAGTGTGGACAGGGGAGACGCTTTCTTT. Translation: CASSVDRGDAFF. The chain combines TRBV10-2 with TRBJ1-1; 9 bases line up with TRBD1. The CDR3 consists of 12 residues. The V and J ends lost 4 bases and 11 bases, in that order; junction bases with no gene match: 5. CDR1 is WSHSY, CDR2 SAAADI, per germline.

The rearrangement links TRBV6-1 to TRBJ1-1, with D unresolved. This CDR3 has 13 residues. Germline CDR1 reads MNHNS; CDR2 reads SASEGT. V was shortened by 6 bases and J by 4 bases, with 12 bases between the two germline ends. CDR3 sequence: CASRGSPATEAFF. The CDR3 coding sequence is TGTGCCAGCAGAGGGAGCCCCGCCACTGAAGCTTTCTTT.

The V call is TRBV7-9, the J call TRBJ2-5, with D unclear. The V gene's germline CDR1 is SEHNR and CDR2 FQNEAQ (reference sequence). V was shortened by 2 bases and J by 5 bases, with 9 bases between the two germline ends. The CDR3 is 13 amino acids. The DNA for the CDR3 is TGTGCCAGCAGCTTAAGTCTGGGTGAGACCCAGTACTTC. It specifies CASSLSLGETQYF.

A note on this clone: Other DNA sequences in this sample translate to the same CDR3. This chain uses TRBV4-2 with TRBJ2-7, with D uncertain. The V end lost 0 bases, the J end lost 4 bases, and 4 bases lay between the germline ends. CDR1 is LGHNA and CDR2 is YNFKEQ in the germline V gene. The CDR3 extends over 12 amino acids. CDR3 DNA sequence: TGTGCCAGCAGCCAAGATGGATACGAGCAGTACTTC. This codes for CASSQDGYEQYF.

The rearrangement uses TRBV9 and TRBJ2-5; D may be TRBD2 (6 bases). This CDR3 has 15 residues. Germline-derived CDR1 and CDR2 are SGDLS and YYNGEE. Trimming left V 5 bases short and J 5 bases short, with 19 bases between. The CDR3 loop is CASSSTGTGRETQYF. The CDR3 nucleotides are TGTGCCAGCAGTTCGACCGGGACTGGCAGGGAGACCCAGTACTTC.

This rearrangement joins TRBV5-6 to TRBJ2-3; 7 bases map to TRBD2. The germline gives CDR1 SGHDT, CDR2 YYEEEE. The length of the CDR3 is 17 residues. V gave up 4 bases and J gave up 2 bases; unmatched junction bases: 13. CDR3 in amino acids: CASSPEGGSRDTDTQYF. The CDR3 nucleotides are TGTGCCAGCAGCCCCGAGGGAGGGTCTCGAGACACAGATACGCAGTATTTT.

The chain uses TRBV18 and TRBJ2-7; 7 positions match TRBD2. The germline V gene encodes CDR1 KGHSH and CDR2 LQKENI. The CDR3 has 16 amino acids. The trim removed 3 bases at V and 1 base at J, leaving 9 bases unmatched. The CDR3: CASSPGMGEGSYEQYF. DNA for the CDR3: TGTGCCAGCTCACCTGGTATGGGGGAGGGATCCTACGAGCAGTACTTC.

The rearrangement joins TRBV13 to TRBJ2-3; D is possibly TRBD2 (6 bases). The length of the CDR3 is 18 residues. Germline CDR1 reads PRHDT; CDR2 reads FYEKMQ (reference sequence). V lost 0 bases and J lost 1, with 17 bases in between. CDR3 sequence reads: CASSLGVLRGGGTDTQYF. CDR3 DNA sequence: TGTGCCAGCAGCTTAGGAGTGCTTCGCGGCGGGGGCACAGATACGCAGTATTTT.

The V and J genes are TRBV11-2 and TRBJ2-1; TRBD2 might be the D (5 bases). This CDR3 has 15 amino acids. V dropped 3 bases and J dropped 2 bases, with 11 bases sitting between them. Germline assignment: CDR1 SGHAT and CDR2 FQNNGV. CDR3 amino acids: CASSFPSGTYNEQFF. As DNA, the CDR3 is TGTGCCAGCAGCTTCCCTTCCGGGACCTACAATGAGCAGTTCTTC. Drawing the rest from reference TRBV11-2 and TRBJ2-1, the complete variable domain is EAGVAQSPRYKIIEKRQSVAFWCNPISGHATLYWYQQILGQGPKLLIQFQNNGVVDDSQLPKDRFSAERLKGVDSTLKIQPAKLEDSAVYLCASSFPSGTYNEQFFGPGTRLTVL.

V gene TRBV2 combines with J gene TRBJ1-4; 8 bases map to TRBD1. The CDR3 is made up of 14 amino acids. Trimming cost V 7 bases and J 7 bases; bases outside gene matches: 8. Germline CDR1 SNHLY, CDR2 FYNNEI. CDR3 sequence reads: CASTFDRGIEKLFF. The CDR3 region has the DNA TGTGCCAGCACCTTCGACAGGGGTATTGAAAAACTGTTTTTT.

The CDR3 loop is CASSVFSGTTYEQYF. Here the CDR3 DNA reads TGTGCCAGCAGCGTATTTAGCGGGACCACCTACGAGCAGTACTTC. The chain has TRBV9 and TRBJ2-7, with 8 bases fitting TRBD2. J gave up 2 bases and V 1 base, and 5 bases lay outside the gene matches. This CDR3 is 15 amino acids long. The V gene's germline CDR1 is SGDLS and CDR2 YYNGEE.